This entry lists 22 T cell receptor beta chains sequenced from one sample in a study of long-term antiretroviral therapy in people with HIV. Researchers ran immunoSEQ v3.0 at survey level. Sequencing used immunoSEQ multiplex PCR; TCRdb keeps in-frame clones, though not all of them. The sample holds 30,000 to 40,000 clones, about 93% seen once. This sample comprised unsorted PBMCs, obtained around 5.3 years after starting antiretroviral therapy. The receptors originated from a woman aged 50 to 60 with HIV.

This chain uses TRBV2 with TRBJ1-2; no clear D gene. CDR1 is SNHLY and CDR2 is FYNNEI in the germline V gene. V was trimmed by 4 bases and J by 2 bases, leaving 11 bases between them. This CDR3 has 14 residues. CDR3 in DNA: TGTGCCAGCAGTGCTACGGGATTGAACTATGGCTACACCTTC. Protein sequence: CASSATGLNYGYTF.

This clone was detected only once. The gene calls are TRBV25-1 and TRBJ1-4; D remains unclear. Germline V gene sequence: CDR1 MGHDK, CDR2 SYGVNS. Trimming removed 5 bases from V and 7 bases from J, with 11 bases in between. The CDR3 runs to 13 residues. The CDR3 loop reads CASSSVEFEKLFF. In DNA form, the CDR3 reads TGTGCCAGCAGTAGTGTTGAGTTTGAAAAACTGTTTTTT.

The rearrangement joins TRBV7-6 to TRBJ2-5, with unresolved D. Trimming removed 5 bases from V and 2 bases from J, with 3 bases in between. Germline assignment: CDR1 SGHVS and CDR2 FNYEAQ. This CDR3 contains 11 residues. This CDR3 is CASSHQETQYF. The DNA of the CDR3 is TGTGCCAGCAGCCATCAAGAGACCCAGTACTTC.

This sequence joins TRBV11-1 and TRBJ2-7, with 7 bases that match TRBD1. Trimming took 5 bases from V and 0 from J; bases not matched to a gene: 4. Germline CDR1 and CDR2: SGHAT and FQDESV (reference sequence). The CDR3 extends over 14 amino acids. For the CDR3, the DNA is TGTGCCAGCAGCCGACGGGACAGCTCCTACGAGCAGTACTTC. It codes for CASSRRDSSYEQYF.

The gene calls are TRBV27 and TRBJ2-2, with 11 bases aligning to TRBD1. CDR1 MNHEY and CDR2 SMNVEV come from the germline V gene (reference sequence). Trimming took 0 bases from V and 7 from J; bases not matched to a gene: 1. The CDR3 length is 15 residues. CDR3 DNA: TGTGCCAGCAGTTTATCGGGACAGGGGGTCGGGGAGCTGTTTTTT. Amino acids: CASSLSGQGVGELFF.

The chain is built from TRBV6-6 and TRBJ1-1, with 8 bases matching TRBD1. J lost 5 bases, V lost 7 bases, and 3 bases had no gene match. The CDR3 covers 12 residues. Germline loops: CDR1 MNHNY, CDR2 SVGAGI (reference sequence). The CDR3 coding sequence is TGTGCCAGCACCAGACAGGGGACTGAAGCTTTCTTT. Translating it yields CASTRQGTEAFF.

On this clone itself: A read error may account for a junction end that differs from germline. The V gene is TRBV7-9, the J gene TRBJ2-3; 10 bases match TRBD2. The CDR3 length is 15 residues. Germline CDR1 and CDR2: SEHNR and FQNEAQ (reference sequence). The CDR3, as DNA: TGTGCCAGCAGCCCAAAGCGGGGGGGCACGGATACGCAGTATTTT. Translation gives CASSPKRGGTDTQYF.

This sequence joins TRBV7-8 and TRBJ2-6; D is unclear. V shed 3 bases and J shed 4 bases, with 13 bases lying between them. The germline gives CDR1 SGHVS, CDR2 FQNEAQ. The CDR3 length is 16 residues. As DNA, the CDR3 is TGTGCCAGCAGCTTTGTTGGTGGGGTCGGGGCCAACGTCCTGACTTTC. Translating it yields CASSFVGGVGANVLTF.

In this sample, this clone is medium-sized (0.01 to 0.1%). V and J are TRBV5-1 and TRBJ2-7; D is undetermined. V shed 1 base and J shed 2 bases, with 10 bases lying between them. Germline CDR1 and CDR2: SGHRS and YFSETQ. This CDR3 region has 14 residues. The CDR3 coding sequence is TGCGCCAGCAGCTTGTATCAGGAAACCTACGAGCAGTACTTC. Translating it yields CASSLYQETYEQYF.

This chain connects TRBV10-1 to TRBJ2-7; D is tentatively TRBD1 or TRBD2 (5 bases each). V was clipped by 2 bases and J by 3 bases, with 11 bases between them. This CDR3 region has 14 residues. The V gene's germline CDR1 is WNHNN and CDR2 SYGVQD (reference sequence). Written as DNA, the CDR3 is TGCGCCAGCAGTGAGGGGGGTCGGGGCTACGAGCAGTACTTC. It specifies CASSEGGRGYEQYF.

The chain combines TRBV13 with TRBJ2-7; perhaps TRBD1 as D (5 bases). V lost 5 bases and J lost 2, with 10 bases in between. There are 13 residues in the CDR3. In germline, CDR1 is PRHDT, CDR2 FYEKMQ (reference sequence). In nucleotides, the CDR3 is TGTGCCAGCAGCAGGGGCCCCACCTACGAGCAGTACTTC. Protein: CASSRGPTYEQYF.

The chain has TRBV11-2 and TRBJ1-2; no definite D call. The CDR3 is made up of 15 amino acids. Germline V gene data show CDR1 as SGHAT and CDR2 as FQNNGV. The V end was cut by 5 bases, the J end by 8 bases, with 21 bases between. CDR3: CASSAQTEVLGGYTF. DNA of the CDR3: TGTGCCAGCAGCGCACAAACTGAGGTTTTGGGGGGCTACACCTTC.

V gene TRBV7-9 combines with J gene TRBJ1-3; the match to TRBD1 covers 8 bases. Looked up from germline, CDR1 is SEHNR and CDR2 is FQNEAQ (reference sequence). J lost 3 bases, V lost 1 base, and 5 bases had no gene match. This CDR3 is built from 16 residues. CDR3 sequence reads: CASSLVGTGSGNTIYF. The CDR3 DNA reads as TGTGCCAGCAGCTTAGTCGGGACAGGAAGTGGAAACACCATATATTTT.

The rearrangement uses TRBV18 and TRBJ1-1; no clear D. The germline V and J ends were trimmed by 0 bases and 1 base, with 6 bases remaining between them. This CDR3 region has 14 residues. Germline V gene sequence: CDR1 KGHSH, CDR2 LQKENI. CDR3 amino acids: CASSPPLANTEAFF. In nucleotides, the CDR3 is TGTGCCAGCTCACCACCGTTAGCGAACACTGAAGCTTTCTTT.

The CDR3 DNA sequence: TGTGCCACCAGCAGCCACAGGGTAACAGAGACCCAGTACTTC. It yields the protein CATSSHRVTETQYF. The chain combines TRBV15 with TRBJ2-5; possible D gene TRBD1, 6 bases. Trimming removed 3 bases from V and 4 bases from J, with 12 bases in between. The CDR3 has 14 residues. From germline, CDR1 is LNHNV and CDR2 YYDKDF (reference sequence).

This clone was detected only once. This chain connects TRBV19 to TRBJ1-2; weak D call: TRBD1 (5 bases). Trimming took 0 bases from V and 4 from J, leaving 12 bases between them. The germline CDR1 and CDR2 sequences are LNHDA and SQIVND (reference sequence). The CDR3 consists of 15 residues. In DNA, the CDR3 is TGTGCCAGTAGTATAGATCTCGGGGGGATCTATGGCTACACCTTC. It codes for CASSIDLGGIYGYTF.

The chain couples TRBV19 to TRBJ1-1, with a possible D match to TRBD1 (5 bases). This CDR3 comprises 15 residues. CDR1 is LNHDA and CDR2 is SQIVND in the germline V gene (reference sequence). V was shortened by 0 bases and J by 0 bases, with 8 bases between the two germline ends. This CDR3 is CASSIDPGLNTEAFF. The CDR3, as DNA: TGTGCCAGTAGTATAGACCCGGGGCTGAACACTGAAGCTTTCTTT.

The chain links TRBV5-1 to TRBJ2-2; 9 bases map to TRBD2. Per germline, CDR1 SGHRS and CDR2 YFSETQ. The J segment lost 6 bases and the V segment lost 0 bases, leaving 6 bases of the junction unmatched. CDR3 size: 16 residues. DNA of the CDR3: TGCGCCAGCAGCTTGGCCGGGGCTAGCGGGGCCGGGGAGCTGTTTTTT. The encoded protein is CASSLAGASGAGELFF.

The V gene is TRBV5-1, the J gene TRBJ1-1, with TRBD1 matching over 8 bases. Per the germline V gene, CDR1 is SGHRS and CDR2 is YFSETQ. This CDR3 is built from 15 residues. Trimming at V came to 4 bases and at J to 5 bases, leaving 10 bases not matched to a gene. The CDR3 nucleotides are TGCGCCAGCAGCCGATCTTCAGGGGGCGAGACTGAAGCTTTCTTT. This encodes CASSRSSGGETEAFF.

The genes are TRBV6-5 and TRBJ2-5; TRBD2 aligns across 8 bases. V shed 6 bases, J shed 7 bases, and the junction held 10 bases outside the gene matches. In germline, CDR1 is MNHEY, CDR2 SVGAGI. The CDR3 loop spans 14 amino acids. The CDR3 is CASRTLSAGGTQYF. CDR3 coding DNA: TGTGCCAGCAGAACTTTGAGCGCGGGAGGGACCCAGTACTTC.

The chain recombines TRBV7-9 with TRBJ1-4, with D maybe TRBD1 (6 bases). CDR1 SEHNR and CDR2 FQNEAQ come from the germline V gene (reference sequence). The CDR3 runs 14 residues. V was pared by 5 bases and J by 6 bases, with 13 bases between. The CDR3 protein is CASSAGGGHEKLFF. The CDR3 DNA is TGTGCCAGCAGCGCCGGCGGGGGGCATGAAAAACTGTTTTTT.

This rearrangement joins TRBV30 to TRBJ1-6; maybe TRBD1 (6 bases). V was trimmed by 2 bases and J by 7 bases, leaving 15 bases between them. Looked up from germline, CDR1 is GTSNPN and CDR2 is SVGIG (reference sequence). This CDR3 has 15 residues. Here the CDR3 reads CAWSRQDILNSPLHF. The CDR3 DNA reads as TGTGCCTGGAGTCGACAGGACATACTCAATTCACCCCTCCACTTT.